The 26 T cell receptor beta chains reported below all come from one sample, sequenced in a study of blood T cell repertoires in COVID-19. This table comes from immunoSEQ multiplex PCR, and its TCRdb copy is limited to in-frame clones, with some not included. The repertoire includes approximately 270,000 clones, 70% to 90% of them detected once, and about 11% sits in the top ten. Sequences were obtained from peripheral blood. Receptor source: a woman in her sixties or seventies with acute or convalescent COVID-19.

V usage is TRBV7-3 and J usage is TRBJ1-1, with a possible D match to TRBD1 (6 bases). This CDR3 has 14 residues. The V end was cut by 5 bases, the J end by 1 base, with 11 bases between. Germline V gives CDR1 SGHTA, CDR2 FQGTGA. In nucleotides, the CDR3 is TGTGCCAGCAGCCCCCAGGGGAGGAACACTGAAGCTTTCTTT. Residues: CASSPQGRNTEAFF.

The chain carries TRBV20-1 and TRBJ2-1, with D possibly being TRBD1 (6 bases). The CDR3 is 10 residues long. CDR1 and CDR2 from the germline V gene are DFQATT and SNEGSKA (reference sequence). DNA for the CDR3: TGCAGCCCAAGGGGGAATGAGCAGTTCTTC. Translation: CSPRGNEQFF.

V usage is TRBV5-5 and J usage is TRBJ1-4; D might be TRBD1 (5 bases). Germline-derived CDR1 and CDR2 are SGHKS and YYEKEE (reference sequence). This CDR3 region has 14 residues. V shed 2 bases and J shed 5 bases, with 10 bases lying between them. Here the CDR3 reads CASSFGTENEKLFF. CDR3 bases: TGTGCCAGCAGCTTCGGGACTGAGAATGAAAAACTGTTTTTT. The full variable domain, in which reference TRBV5-5 and TRBJ1-4 provide the parts outside the CDR3, is DAGVTQSPTHLIKTRGQQVTLRCSPISGHKSVSWYQQVLGQGPQFIFQYYEKEERGRGNFPDRFSARQFPNYSSELNVNALLLGDSALYLCASSFGTENEKLFFGSGTQLSVL.

The genes are TRBV5-5 and TRBJ1-2; 7 positions agree with TRBD1. The germline gives CDR1 SGHKS, CDR2 YYEKEE (reference sequence). The CDR3 length is 15 residues. Trimming took 5 bases from V and 4 from J; bases not matched to a gene: 11. The CDR3 DNA follows: TGTGCCAGCAGTTCTTACCGGACAGGCCCCTATGGCTACACCTTC. Residues: CASSSYRTGPYGYTF.

This clone was detected once. The V and J genes are TRBV11-2 and TRBJ2-2; weak D call: TRBD1 (6 bases). Trimming left V 5 bases short and J 6 bases short, with 13 bases between. The CDR3 loop spans 14 amino acids. Germline assignment: CDR1 SGHAT and CDR2 FQNNGV. DNA for the CDR3: TGTGCCAGCAGCCCAAGGACAGTATCCGGGGAGCTGTTTTTT. The encoded protein is CASSPRTVSGELFF.

Notes on this clone: The same CDR3 arises from other DNA sequences in this sample as well. The CDR3, as DNA: TGTGCCAGCAGCCTCAGGGGGTCCTACAATGAGCAGTTCTTC. As protein: CASSLRGSYNEQFF. The chain has TRBV3-1 (or the pseudogene TRBV3-2) and TRBJ2-1, with 7 bases aligning to TRBD1. CDR1 and CDR2 from the germline V gene are LGHDT and YNNKEL (reference sequence). This CDR3 is built from 14 residues. Germline trimming cut 4 bases from V and 1 base from J; bases unmatched to any gene: 1.

The rearrangement uses TRBV11-3 and TRBJ1-1; tentative D call: TRBD1 (6 bases). The V end lost 3 bases, the J end lost 1 base, and 15 bases lay between the germline ends. Germline V CDR1 and CDR2: SGHNT, YENEEA. The CDR3 length is 16 residues. The CDR3 DNA is TGTGCCAGCAGCTTCCCCCTAGACAGGCCGAACACTGAAGCTTTCTTT. Translating it yields CASSFPLDRPNTEAFF.

The chain couples TRBV7-9 to TRBJ1-3; 10 bases map to TRBD1. CDR1 SEHNR and CDR2 FQNEAQ come from the germline V gene (reference sequence). The CDR3 consists of 15 residues. V gave up 4 bases and J gave up 5 bases; unmatched junction bases: 5. CDR3: CASSSGTGDRNTIYF. CDR3 sequence (DNA): TGTGCCAGCAGCTCGGGGACAGGGGATAGAAACACCATATATTTT.

This clone came up once. The J gene is TRBJ2-2, the V gene TRBV6-5; D might be TRBD2 (6 bases). CDR1 and CDR2 from the germline V gene are MNHEY and SVGAGI. CDR3 length: 14 amino acids. Trimming cost V 2 bases and J 5 bases, with 9 bases left between them. CDR3 in amino acids: CASSYGRGTGELFF. CDR3 in DNA: TGTGCCAGCAGTTACGGTCGGGGGACCGGGGAGCTGTTTTTT.

The chain is built from TRBV6-5 and TRBJ1-5; TRBD1 might be the D (5 bases). V lost 5 bases and J 4 bases, leaving 12 bases between the germline ends. Germline assignment: CDR1 MNHEY and CDR2 SVGAGI. This CDR3 comprises 14 residues. The CDR3 region has the DNA TGTGCCAGCAGTCAACAGGACGTGAATCAGCCCCAGCATTTT. This translates into CASSQQDVNQPQHF.

J is TRBJ1-3 and V is TRBV30; D uncertain. V was clipped by 3 bases and J by 1 base, with 4 bases between them. The CDR3 spans 12 residues. Germline CDR1 GTSNPN, CDR2 SVGIG (reference sequence). The CDR3 nucleotides are TGTGCCTGGAGGCAGTCTGGAAACACCATATATTTT. It specifies CAWRQSGNTIYF. The full variable domain, completed using reference TRBV30 and TRBJ1-3, is SQTIHQWPATLVQPVGSPLSLECTVEGTSNPNLYWYRQAAGRGLQLLFYSVGIGQISSEVPQNLSASRPQDRQFILSSKKLLLSDSGFYLCAWRQSGNTIYFGEGSWLTVV.

The genes are TRBV14 and TRBJ1-1; the D gene is possibly TRBD1 (6 bases). The CDR3 is made up of 18 amino acids. The germline V and J ends were trimmed by 2 bases and 5 bases, with 24 bases remaining between them. Germline assignment: CDR1 SGHDN and CDR2 FVKESK. CDR3 in DNA: TGTGCCAGCAGCCAAACAAACAGGGACGGTTATTGGGGAACTGAAGCTTTCTTT. Translating gives CASSQTNRDGYWGTEAFF.

The chain uses TRBV19 and TRBJ1-4; 7 positions match TRBD1. CDR3 length: 16 amino acids. V lost 6 bases to trimming and J lost 0 bases; unmatched junction nucleotides: 7. From germline, CDR1 is LNHDA and CDR2 SQIVND (reference sequence). This chain's CDR3 is CASRGDRYATNEKLFF. CDR3 nucleotides: TGTGCCAGTAGGGGGGACAGATATGCAACTAATGAAAAACTGTTTTTT.

The chain employs TRBV7-9 and TRBJ1-4, with 7 bases identical to TRBD1. The germline CDR1 and CDR2 sequences are SEHNR and FQNEAQ (reference sequence). Trimming took 4 bases from V and 7 from J; bases not matched to a gene: 6. This CDR3 has 14 residues. CDR3 in amino acids: CASSSRGLVEKLFF. CDR3 sequence (DNA): TGTGCCAGCAGCTCAAGGGGGCTTGTTGAAAAACTGTTTTTT.

This sequence joins TRBV19 and TRBJ1-5; no reliable D call. The CDR3 totals 14 residues. The V and J ends lost 5 bases and 2 bases respectively, with 10 bases between them. Germline V gene lookup returns CDR1 LNHDA and CDR2 SQIVND (reference sequence). The CDR3 is CASSESSGNQPQHF. CDR3 bases: TGTGCCAGTAGTGAGAGTTCGGGCAATCAGCCCCAGCATTTT.

This chain links TRBV5-6 with TRBJ2-1; 8 bases match TRBD2. This CDR3 spans 17 amino acids. V gave up 4 bases and J gave up 5 bases; unmatched junction bases: 14. The V gene's germline CDR1 is SGHDT and CDR2 YYEEEE. DNA for the CDR3: TGTGCCAGCAGCCCCCAAAGAGGCGGGGGGTACGACAATGAGCAGTTCTTC. Protein product: CASSPQRGGGYDNEQFF.

This clone was seen more than once but under ten times. The genes are TRBV3-1 (or the pseudogene TRBV3-2) and TRBJ1-1; 10 bases are shared with TRBD1. The CDR3 has 14 residues. CDR1 and CDR2 from the germline V gene are LGHDT and YNNKEL (reference sequence). J was trimmed by 5 bases and V by 3 bases; bases with no gene match: 3. CDR3: CASSQTGGATEAFF. The CDR3 DNA follows: TGTGCCAGCAGCCAGACAGGGGGCGCGACTGAAGCTTTCTTT.

The chain combines TRBV3-1 (or the pseudogene TRBV3-2) with TRBJ1-1, with a weak D call TRBD1 (6 bases). V lost 2 bases, J lost 4 bases, and 11 bases lay in between. The CDR3 length is 14 residues. CDR1 is LGHDT, CDR2 YNNKEL, per germline (reference sequence). The CDR3 region is CASSQWGGSTEAFF. CDR3 sequence (DNA): TGTGCCAGCAGCCAATGGGGGGGCTCCACTGAAGCTTTCTTT.

Comment on this clone: Other DNA sequences in this sample translate to the same CDR3. This sequence joins TRBV12-3 or TRBV12-4 and TRBJ1-3; D not certain. V lost 4 bases and J 0 bases, leaving 4 bases between the germline ends. The CDR3 length is 13 residues. The DNA for the CDR3 is TGTGCCAGCAGTTCTTACTCTGGAAACACCATATATTTT. This sequence encodes CASSSYSGNTIYF.

V usage is TRBV2 and J usage is TRBJ1-2; 9 bases are a match to TRBD1. Looked up from germline, CDR1 is SNHLY and CDR2 is FYNNEI. The junction had 12 bases not matched to a gene; V was cut back by 6 bases and J by 7 bases. The CDR3 contains 15 residues. CDR3 loop: CASRRGTGTGGGYTF. CDR3 sequence (DNA): TGTGCCAGCAGAAGGGGGACAGGGACTGGGGGTGGCTACACCTTC. Drawing the rest from reference TRBV2 and TRBJ1-2, the complete variable domain is EPEVTQTPSHQVTQMGQEVILRCVPISNHLYFYWYRQILGQKVEFLVSFYNNEISEKSEIFDDQFSVERPDGSNFTLKIRSTKLEDSAMYFCASRRGTGTGGGYTFGSGTRLTVV.

The chain joins TRBV10-3 to TRBJ1-4; TRBD1 might be the D (6 bases). The CDR3 totals 12 residues. Germline CDR1 ENHRY, CDR2 SYGVKD. With 6 bases removed from V and 6 bases from J, the gap between germline ends came to 8 bases. The chain's CDR3 is CAISRGYEKLFF. CDR3 in DNA: TGTGCCATCAGCAGGGGTTATGAAAAACTGTTTTTT.

The V gene is TRBV3-1 (or the pseudogene TRBV3-2), the J gene TRBJ2-2, with a weak D call TRBD1 (5 bases). The CDR3 is made up of 14 amino acids. V dropped 4 bases and J dropped 6 bases, with 12 bases sitting between them. Germline V gene sequence: CDR1 LGHDT, CDR2 YNNKEL (reference sequence). CDR3 nucleotide sequence: TGTGCCAGCAGCCCCTCAGGGATGGCCGGGGAGCTGTTTTTT. Translated, it gives CASSPSGMAGELFF.

This clone rates as medium-sized. CDR3 in DNA: TGTGCCAGCAGCCATACAGGTATCTACACCTTC. Amino acids: CASSHTGIYTF. V usage is TRBV3-1 (or the pseudogene TRBV3-2) and J usage is TRBJ1-2; possibly TRBD1 for D (5 bases). V was pared by 3 bases and J by 10 bases, with 9 bases between. The CDR3 extends over 11 amino acids. The germline V gene has CDR1 LGHDT and CDR2 YNNKEL (reference sequence).

The chain uses TRBV19 and TRBJ2-6; D unresolved. The CDR3 is made up of 13 amino acids. The germline V gene has CDR1 LNHDA and CDR2 SQIVND (reference sequence). V was shortened by 6 bases and J by 3 bases, with 6 bases between the two germline ends. The CDR3 DNA sequence: TGTGCCAGTAGGGTAGTTGGGGCCAACGTCCTGACTTTC. This sequence encodes CASRVVGANVLTF.

The chain combines TRBV28 with TRBJ2-6, with D maybe TRBD2 (7 bases). The V and J ends lost 3 bases and 0 bases respectively, with 21 bases between them. The germline V gene has CDR1 MDHEN and CDR2 SYDVKM. This CDR3 has 20 amino acids. The CDR3 region is CASSFPLGGGGHSGANVLTF. DNA for the CDR3: TGTGCCAGCAGTTTTCCGCTTGGGGGGGGCGGCCACTCTGGGGCCAACGTCCTGACTTTC.

V and J are TRBV11-2 and TRBJ2-5; 8 bases fit TRBD2. Per germline, CDR1 SGHAT and CDR2 FQNNGV. The CDR3 has 17 residues. V trimming: 0 bases; J trimming: 3 bases; junction bases outside the gene matches: 9. The CDR3 nucleotides read TGTGCCAGCAGCTTAGATTTCCGGCGGGGGGCCAAAGAGACCCAGTACTTC. The encoded protein is CASSLDFRRGAKETQYF.